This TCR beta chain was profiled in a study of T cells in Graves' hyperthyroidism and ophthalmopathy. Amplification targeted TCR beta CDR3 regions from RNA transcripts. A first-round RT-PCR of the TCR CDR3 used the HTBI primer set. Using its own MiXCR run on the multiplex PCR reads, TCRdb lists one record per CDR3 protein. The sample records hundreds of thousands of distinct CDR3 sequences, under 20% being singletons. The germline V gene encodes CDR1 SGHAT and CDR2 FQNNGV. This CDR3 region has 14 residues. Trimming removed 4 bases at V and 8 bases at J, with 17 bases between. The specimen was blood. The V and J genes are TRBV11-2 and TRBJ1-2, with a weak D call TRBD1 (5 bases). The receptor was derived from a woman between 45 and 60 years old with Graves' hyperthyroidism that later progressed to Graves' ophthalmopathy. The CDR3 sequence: CASSSESRGAGYTF. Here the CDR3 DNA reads TGTGCCAGCAGCTCCGAGTCCCGGGGCGCCGGCTACACCTTC. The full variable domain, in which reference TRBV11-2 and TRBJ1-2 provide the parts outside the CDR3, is EAGVAQSPRYKIIEKRQSVAFWCNPISGHATLYWYQQILGQGPKLLIQFQNNGVVDDSQLPKDRFSAERLKGVDSTLKIQPAKLEDSAVYLCASSSESRGAGYTFGSGTRLTVV.